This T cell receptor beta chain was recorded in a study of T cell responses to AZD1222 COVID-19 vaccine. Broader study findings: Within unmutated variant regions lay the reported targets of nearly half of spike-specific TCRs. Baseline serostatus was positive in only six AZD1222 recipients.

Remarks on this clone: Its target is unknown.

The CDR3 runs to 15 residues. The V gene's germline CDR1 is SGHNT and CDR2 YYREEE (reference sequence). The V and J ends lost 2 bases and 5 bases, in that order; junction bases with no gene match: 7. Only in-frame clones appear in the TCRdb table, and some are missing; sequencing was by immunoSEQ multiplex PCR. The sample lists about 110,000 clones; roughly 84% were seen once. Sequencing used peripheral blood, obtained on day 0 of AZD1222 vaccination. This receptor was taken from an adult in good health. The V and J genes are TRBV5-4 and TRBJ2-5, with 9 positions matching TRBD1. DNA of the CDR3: TGTGCCAGCAGCTTTCCCACAGGACAGGGGGAGACCCAGTACTTC. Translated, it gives CASSFPTGQGETQYF.